These 20 T cell receptor beta chains were sequenced from one sample in a study of CD8+ T cells in alopecia areata. RNA was extracted and reverse transcribed into cDNA as the sequencing template. Assay: immunoSEQ multiplex PCR; the TCRdb copy retains only in-frame clones and omits some. This table holds 95,000 to 150,000 clones, 60% to 65% found once. Treatment indicated: oral pan-JAK inhibitor, 5-10 mg twice daily. The specimen was CD4+ T cells sorted from blood, collected at week 4, from a patient treated with tofacitinib. These receptors all come from a human donor with alopecia areata.

The gene calls are TRBV7-2 and TRBJ1-4, with D possibly TRBD1 on 6 matching bases. V was cut by 5 bases and J by 8 bases, with 15 bases left in between. CDR3 length: 14 residues. Germline V gene lookup returns CDR1 SGHTA and CDR2 FQGNSA. The CDR3 reads CASSPNRENEKLFF. In DNA form, the CDR3 reads TGTGCCAGCAGCCCGAACAGGGAAAACGAAAAACTGTTTTTT. Together with reference TRBV7-2 and TRBJ1-4, the CDR3 gives the full variable domain: GAGVSQSPSNKVTEKGKDVELRCDPISGHTALYWYRQSLGQGLEFLIYFQGNSAPDKSGLPSDRFSAERTGGSVSTLTIQRTQQEDSAVYLCASSPNRENEKLFFGSGTQLSVL.

The rearrangement links TRBV10-3 to TRBJ2-5; TRBD1 is a possible D gene (5 bases). CDR3 length equals 11 residues. V lost 8 bases to trimming and J lost 5 bases, with 9 bases between them. Germline V gene sequence: CDR1 ENHRY, CDR2 SYGVKD. CDR3 bases: TGTGCCATCGGGTCAGGGGAGACCCAGTACTTC. Its protein is CAIGSGETQYF.

J is TRBJ1-5 and V is TRBV30, with D possibly matching TRBD1 (6 bases). This CDR3 has 13 amino acids. The germline V and J ends were trimmed by 2 bases and 7 bases, with 12 bases remaining between them. Per the germline V gene, CDR1 is GTSNPN and CDR2 is SVGIG (reference sequence). The DNA of the CDR3 is TGTGCCTGGAGTTTAGGGGGGATCCAGCCCCAGCATTTT. Amino acids: CAWSLGGIQPQHF.

This clone was counted only a few times. The chain uses TRBV4-1 and TRBJ1-2, with 7 nucleotides matching TRBD1. Germline-derived CDR1 and CDR2 are MGHRA and YSYEKL. V was clipped by 4 bases and J by 2 bases; unmatched bases: 4. The CDR3 has 14 residues. In DNA, the CDR3 is TGCGCCAGCAGCCCCCGGACAGGCAACTATGGCTACACCTTC. Translation: CASSPRTGNYGYTF.

V gene TRBV28 combines with J gene TRBJ2-5; D gene unclear. The germline V and J ends were trimmed by 5 bases and 1 base, with 11 bases remaining between them. CDR1 MDHEN and CDR2 SYDVKM come from the germline V gene. The length of the CDR3 is 14 residues. In DNA, the CDR3 is TGTGCCAGCAGTCCACCCGGGCCCCAAGAGACCCAGTACTTC. It encodes CASSPPGPQETQYF.

The V gene is TRBV29-1, the J gene TRBJ1-2, with TRBD1 matching over 10 bases. This CDR3 comprises 14 residues. Germline assignment: CDR1 SQVTM and CDR2 ANQGSEA. J gave up 8 bases and V 0 bases, and 6 bases lay outside the gene matches. The CDR3 here is CSVEEATGGAGYTF. The CDR3 nucleotides read TGCAGCGTTGAAGAGGCGACAGGGGGCGCAGGCTACACCTTC.

The V and J genes are TRBV29-1 and TRBJ1-4; 8 bases align to TRBD1. Germline CDR1 reads SQVTM; CDR2 reads ANQGSEA. The CDR3 runs 13 residues. V dropped 7 bases and J dropped 8; count of bases not matched to a gene: 9. This CDR3 reads CSAQQGVTEKLFF. For the CDR3, the DNA is TGCAGCGCACAACAGGGGGTCACGGAAAAACTGTTTTTT.

This clone appeared once. Other DNA sequences of this sample code for an identical CDR3. This CDR3 reads CASSLAISYEQYF. DNA for the CDR3: TGTGCCAGCAGCTTGGCGATCTCCTACGAGCAGTACTTC. This rearrangement joins TRBV5-6 to TRBJ2-7; no definite D call. The CDR3 is 13 amino acids. Trimming took off 0 bases at V and 0 bases at J, with 4 bases between the two ends. CDR1 SGHDT and CDR2 YYEEEE come from the germline V gene.

The rearrangement uses TRBV4-1 and TRBJ1-1; D may be TRBD1 (5 bases). CDR3 length equals 14 residues. V shed 0 bases and J shed 7 bases, with 12 bases lying between them. Germline assignment: CDR1 MGHRA and CDR2 YSYEKL. The CDR3 sequence: CASSQESGTGEAFF. Written as DNA, the CDR3 is TGCGCCAGCAGCCAAGAATCTGGGACGGGTGAAGCTTTCTTT.

The V gene is TRBV7-2, the J gene TRBJ1-5; no firm D call. V was shortened by 1 base and J by 1 base, with 8 bases between the two germline ends. In germline, CDR1 is SGHTA, CDR2 FQGNSA. The CDR3 sequence is 15 residues long. CDR3 nucleotides: TGTGCCAGCAGCTTAGATGGGGAAAGCAATCAGCCCCAGCATTTT. Its protein product is CASSLDGESNQPQHF. Looking up the rest from reference TRBV7-2 and TRBJ1-5 gives the full variable domain: GAGVSQSPSNKVTEKGKDVELRCDPISGHTALYWYRQSLGQGLEFLIYFQGNSAPDKSGLPSDRFSAERTGGSVSTLTIQRTQQEDSAVYLCASSLDGESNQPQHFGDGTRLSIL.

The J gene is TRBJ1-1, the V gene TRBV5-1, with D hard to call. Trimming removed 3 bases from V and 3 bases from J, with 9 bases in between. CDR3 length: 13 residues. Germline V CDR1 and CDR2: SGHRS, YFSETQ. In nucleotides, the CDR3 is TGCGCCAGCAGCTGGTCGGACCACACTGAAGCTTTCTTT. Protein product: CASSWSDHTEAFF.

The chain joins TRBV2 to TRBJ2-2; 8 positions agree with TRBD2. The CDR3 is made up of 14 amino acids. Germline lookup yields CDR1 SNHLY and CDR2 FYNNEI. J lost 3 bases, V lost 6 bases, and 3 bases had no gene match. The DNA for the CDR3 is TGTGCCAGCAGAACTAGCGGCTACACCGGGGAGCTGTTTTTT. This encodes CASRTSGYTGELFF. The entire variable domain, with the rest obtained from reference TRBV2 and TRBJ2-2, is as follows: EPEVTQTPSHQVTQMGQEVILRCVPISNHLYFYWYRQILGQKVEFLVSFYNNEISEKSEIFDDQFSVERPDGSNFTLKIRSTKLEDSAMYFCASRTSGYTGELFFGEGSRLTVL.

The V gene is TRBV7-7, the J gene TRBJ2-5; 8 bases agree with TRBD1. CDR1 is SSHAT and CDR2 is FNYEAQ in the germline V gene (reference sequence). Trimming took 3 bases from V and 4 from J; bases not matched to a gene: 1. CDR3 size: 13 residues. Written as DNA, the CDR3 is TGTGCCAGCAGCTTCGACAGGGGAGAGACCCAGTACTTC. This sequence encodes CASSFDRGETQYF.

This sequence joins TRBV7-2 and TRBJ1-3; no clear D gene. Germline V gene lookup returns CDR1 SGHTA and CDR2 FQGNSA. Trimming took 6 bases from V and 3 from J, leaving 15 bases between them. The CDR3 contains 15 residues. This chain's CDR3 is CASSSMDALGNTIYF. The CDR3 DNA sequence: TGTGCCAGCAGTTCAATGGACGCGCTTGGAAACACCATATATTTT.

The chain couples TRBV5-1 to TRBJ2-5; 8 bases map to TRBD1. Germline CDR1 SGHRS, CDR2 YFSETQ. V lost 3 bases to trimming and J lost 5 bases; unmatched junction nucleotides: 6. This CDR3 has 14 residues. Here the CDR3 DNA reads TGCGCCAGCAGCTCCGGACAGGGCTACGAGACCCAGTACTTC. This codes for CASSSGQGYETQYF.

This clone came up a few times. This chain joins TRBV28 and TRBJ2-1; 8 bases align to TRBD2. The CDR3 runs 14 residues. Germline V gives CDR1 MDHEN, CDR2 SYDVKM. V was clipped by 6 bases and J by 5 bases; unmatched bases: 6. The CDR3 region is CASRGLVSDNEQFF. For the CDR3, the DNA is TGTGCCAGCAGGGGACTAGTTTCTGACAATGAGCAGTTCTTC.

The CDR3 nucleotides read TGCGCCAGCAGCAGAGGGACTAGCGGCTCCTACGAGCAGTACTTC. This codes for CASSRGTSGSYEQYF. The chain recombines TRBV5-1 with TRBJ2-7; 11 bases map to TRBD2. Germline V gives CDR1 SGHRS, CDR2 YFSETQ. V shed 4 bases and J 0 bases; nucleotides not matched to a gene: 3. The CDR3 runs to 15 residues.

This clone has only one observation. The chain joins TRBV6-7 to TRBJ2-7; D might be TRBD2 (5 bases). TRBV6-7 qualifies as an ORF whose function is uncertain. With 2 bases removed from V and 5 bases from J, the gap between germline ends came to 10 bases. This CDR3 is built from 13 residues. CDR3 loop: CASSYTEDDEQYF. The CDR3 DNA reads as TGTGCCAGCAGTTACACGGAGGACGACGAGCAGTACTTC.

This clone was seen a few times. This chain uses TRBV18 with TRBJ1-6; no clear D. From germline, CDR1 is KGHSH and CDR2 LQKENI. The CDR3 extends over 14 amino acids. V was pared by 2 bases and J by 7 bases, with 9 bases between. As DNA, the CDR3 is TGTGCCAGCTCACCAGAAGGTGAAAATTCACCCCTCCACTTT. It is translated as CASSPEGENSPLHF.

The genes are TRBV30 and TRBJ1-2; tentative D call: TRBD1 (6 bases). CDR1 is GTSNPN and CDR2 is SVGIG in the germline V gene (reference sequence). The CDR3 has 13 amino acids. V was trimmed by 2 bases and J by 5 bases, leaving 12 bases between them. The CDR3 sequence is CAWSRTEFYGYTF. DNA of the CDR3: TGTGCCTGGAGTAGGACAGAATTTTATGGCTACACCTTC.